The next 26 T cell receptor beta chains were all read from a single sample in a study of shared clonotypes between healthy human individuals. Clones were sequenced by immunoSEQ multiplex PCR, and TCRdb holds only the in-frame ones, with some missing. Of roughly 2.4 million clones listed, 90% to 96% are singletons. Specimen: naive CD4+ T cells sorted from blood. Described subset: CD45RA+ positively selected. The source of these receptors is a man aged 18-30 years in good health.

The table lists this clone with a count of one. This chain joins TRBV18 and TRBJ2-5; D is ambiguous. The V and J ends lost 2 bases and 3 bases respectively, with 10 bases between them. This CDR3 spans 14 amino acids. The V gene's germline CDR1 is KGHSH and CDR2 LQKENI. As DNA, the CDR3 is TGTGCCAGCTCACCATCCCCCCAAGAAGAGACCCAGTACTTC. Protein product: CASSPSPQEETQYF.

Comment on this clone: The identical CDR3 is also encoded by other nucleotide sequences in the sample. The chain joins TRBV6-5 to TRBJ1-1; D gene unclear. CDR3 length: 16 residues. Trimming shortened V by 0 bases and J by 1 base, and 12 bases separated the two germline ends. Germline V lookup: CDR1 MNHEY, CDR2 SVGAGI. The DNA of the CDR3 is TGTGCCAGCAGTTACTCAACAGCCTTAGGGAACACTGAAGCTTTCTTT. Translated: CASSYSTALGNTEAFF.

The chain has TRBV7-9 and TRBJ1-2; D is unclear. The V and J ends lost 4 bases and 7 bases respectively, with 7 bases between them. The CDR3 has 11 amino acids. CDR1 is SEHNR and CDR2 is FQNEAQ in the germline V gene (reference sequence). The CDR3: CASSSAGGYTF. CDR3 DNA: TGTGCCAGCAGCTCCGCGGGTGGCTACACCTTC.

CDR3 DNA: TGCGCCAGCAGCTTGGGGCAGGCATGGGAGACCCAGTACTTC. This codes for CASSLGQAWETQYF. V usage is TRBV5-1 and J usage is TRBJ2-5; D unclear. This CDR3 comprises 14 residues. Germline CDR1 is SGHRS and CDR2 is YFSETQ. Trimming removed 0 bases at V and 5 bases at J, with 11 bases between.

As to this clone: Other DNA sequences in this sample translate to the same CDR3. The chain couples TRBV6-5 to TRBJ2-3; D remains ambiguous. With 0 bases removed from V and 0 bases from J, the gap between germline ends came to 1 base. The germline V gene has CDR1 MNHEY and CDR2 SVGAGI. The CDR3 contains 13 residues. The CDR3 nucleotides read TGTGCCAGCAGTTACTCTAGCACAGATACGCAGTATTTT. It translates to CASSYSSTDTQYF.

The genes are TRBV27 and TRBJ1-2, with 7 bases that match TRBD1. V shed 5 bases and J 1 base; nucleotides not matched to a gene: 13. The CDR3 consists of 17 residues. Germline CDR1 and CDR2: MNHEY and SMNVEV (reference sequence). The CDR3 DNA follows: TGTGCCAGCAGTGCGCGGACAGGAACTCTGTATAACTATGGCTACACCTTC. Encoded protein: CASSARTGTLYNYGYTF.

The chain has TRBV20-1 and TRBJ2-1; D is ambiguous. Germline-derived CDR1 and CDR2 are DFQATT and SNEGSKA (reference sequence). V shed 3 bases and J shed 8 bases, with 8 bases lying between them. The CDR3 covers 11 residues. CDR3 loop: CSASPSDEQFF. DNA of the CDR3: TGCAGTGCTAGCCCCAGCGATGAGCAGTTCTTC.

This clone appeared a single time. The CDR3 coding sequence is TGCGCCAGGGGGGTCGAAACAGATACGCAGTATTTT. It is translated as CARGVETDTQYF. V gene TRBV23-1 combines with J gene TRBJ2-3; tentatively, D is TRBD1 or TRBD2 (5 bases each). TRBV23-1 is noted as an ORF with a role that remains uncertain. CDR3 size: 12 residues. V was cut by 9 bases and J by 3 bases, with 10 bases left in between.

The chain joins TRBV27 to TRBJ1-1, with D perhaps matching TRBD1 (6 bases). The germline CDR1 and CDR2 sequences are MNHEY and SMNVEV (reference sequence). This CDR3 is 11 amino acids long. The V and J ends lost 7 bases and 5 bases respectively, with 8 bases between them. CDR3 DNA: TGTGCCAGCACGGGGGCAACTGAAGCTTTCTTT. It codes for CASTGATEAFF.

V and J are TRBV19 and TRBJ2-3, with TRBD1 identical over 8 bases. Trimming at V came to 6 bases and at J to 6 bases, leaving 5 bases not matched to a gene. CDR3 length: 13 residues. Germline V lookup: CDR1 LNHDA, CDR2 SQIVND (reference sequence). CDR3 region: CASSTNRGDTQYF. The DNA for the CDR3 is TGTGCCAGTAGCACCAACAGGGGGGATACGCAGTATTTT.

As to this clone: This same CDR3 is encoded by further DNA sequences in the sample. The chain uses TRBV7-2 and TRBJ2-3; 8 bases line up with TRBD1. The ends lost 3 bases at V and 2 bases at J; junction bases unmatched: 1. The CDR3 extends over 14 amino acids. Germline CDR1 is SGHTA and CDR2 is FQGNSA. CDR3 DNA sequence: TGTGCCAGCAGCTTGGACAGGGCCACAGATACGCAGTATTTT. The encoded protein is CASSLDRATDTQYF.

The J gene is TRBJ2-4, the V gene TRBV2; D is uncertain. The CDR3 extends over 16 amino acids. Germline V CDR1 and CDR2: SNHLY, FYNNEI. Trimming stripped 3 bases from V and 0 bases from J, with 12 bases between. The CDR3 region has the DNA TGTGCCAGCAGTGACTACGGGCCCGCAGCCAAAAACATTCAGTACTTC. It translates to CASSDYGPAAKNIQYF.

In nucleotides, the CDR3 is TGTGCCAGCAGCGTACGGGGAGATCCTGGGGCCAACGTCCTGACTTTC. Translating gives CASSVRGDPGANVLTF. The rearrangement uses TRBV9 and TRBJ2-6; D possibly corresponds to TRBD2 (5 bases). Trimming took 1 base from V and 2 from J, leaving 10 bases between them. The CDR3 covers 16 residues. Germline CDR1 and CDR2: SGDLS and YYNGEE.

The J gene is TRBJ2-1, the V gene TRBV2, with D possibly matching TRBD1 (7 bases). The germline V gene has CDR1 SNHLY and CDR2 FYNNEI. CDR3 length: 14 residues. V was cut by 10 bases and J by 0 bases, with 13 bases left in between. CDR3 DNA sequence: TGTGCCACCGCAGGGGGGAGCTCCTACAATGAGCAGTTCTTC. Translated: CATAGGSSYNEQFF.

The rearrangement links TRBV6-1 to TRBJ2-2, with D possibly being TRBD1 (6 bases). CDR3 length equals 14 residues. From germline, CDR1 is MNHNS and CDR2 SASEGT. V was clipped by 5 bases and J by 4 bases, with 11 bases between them. CDR3 loop: CASSTGLGTGELFF. Here the CDR3 DNA reads TGTGCCAGCAGTACAGGGTTGGGCACCGGGGAGCTGTTTTTT.

V and J are TRBV6-5 and TRBJ1-2; the D gene is possibly TRBD1 (5 bases). This CDR3 has 15 residues. V was cut by 0 bases and J by 2 bases, with 10 bases left in between. Per germline, CDR1 MNHEY and CDR2 SVGAGI. The CDR3 DNA reads as TGTGCCAGCAGTTACTCCGACGGGGCGAACTATGGCTACACCTTC. It is translated as CASSYSDGANYGYTF.

This clone turned up a few times. V and J are TRBV7-9 and TRBJ2-7; D unclear. The CDR3 is made up of 14 amino acids. Germline CDR1 reads SEHNR; CDR2 reads FQNEAQ (reference sequence). The germline V and J ends were trimmed by 3 bases and 1 base, with 10 bases remaining between them. The CDR3 sequence is CASSFLISSYEQYF. In nucleotides, the CDR3 is TGTGCCAGCAGCTTTCTGATCTCTTCCTACGAGCAGTACTTC.

The V and J genes are TRBV10-2 and TRBJ1-1; 7 bases line up with TRBD1. Germline CDR1 is WSHSY and CDR2 is SAAADI. This CDR3 comprises 14 residues. V lost 0 bases, J lost 5 bases, and 3 bases stayed unmatched. CDR3 nucleotides: TGCGCCAGCAGTGAGTCGACAGGGAGGACTGAAGCTTTCTTT. This codes for CASSESTGRTEAFF.

V usage is TRBV9 and J usage is TRBJ1-2, with a weak D call TRBD1 (5 bases). Germline-derived CDR1 and CDR2 are SGDLS and YYNGEE. This CDR3 comprises 15 residues. V dropped 0 bases and J dropped 5 bases, with 14 bases sitting between them. The CDR3 nucleotides are TGTGCCAGCAGCGTAGCCATTTCTCAGGGTTATGGCTACACCTTC. It yields the protein CASSVAISQGYGYTF.

The chain joins TRBV5-4 to TRBJ2-5; 8 bases are shared with TRBD1. J lost 5 bases, V lost 3 bases, and 9 bases had no gene match. CDR1 is SGHNT, CDR2 YYREEE, per germline (reference sequence). This CDR3 has 15 amino acids. This CDR3 is CASSSGQVEGETQYF. For the CDR3, the DNA is TGTGCCAGCAGCTCGGGACAGGTTGAGGGGGAGACCCAGTACTTC. Full variable domain (rest looked up from reference TRBV5-4 and TRBJ2-5): ETGVTQSPTHLIKTRGQQVTLRCSSQSGHNTVSWYQQALGQGPQFIFQYYREEENGRGNFPPRFSGLQFPNYSSELNVNALELDDSALYLCASSSGQVEGETQYFGPGTRLLVL.

V and J are TRBV18 and TRBJ2-5; D is possibly TRBD2 (5 bases). Germline V CDR1 and CDR2: KGHSH, LQKENI. CDR3 length: 14 amino acids. Deletions cut 3 bases from V and 7 bases from J, with 15 bases between. As DNA, the CDR3 is TGTGCCAGCTCACCCATGAGCACAGAGGGGACCCAGTACTTC. It yields the protein CASSPMSTEGTQYF. Full variable domain (rest looked up from reference TRBV18 and TRBJ2-5): NAGVMQNPRHLVRRRGQEARLRCSPMKGHSHVYWYRQLPEEGLKFMVYLQKENIIDESGMPKERFSAEFPKEGPSILRIQQVVRGDSAAYFCASSPMSTEGTQYFGPGTRLLVL.

This chain joins TRBV9 and TRBJ2-2; D might be TRBD2 (6 bases). Trimming left V 2 bases short and J 4 bases short, with 15 bases between. There are 16 residues in the CDR3. The germline CDR1 and CDR2 sequences are SGDLS and YYNGEE. The CDR3 sequence: CASSVSGSASTGELFF. CDR3 nucleotide sequence: TGTGCCAGCAGCGTTAGCGGTTCGGCAAGCACCGGGGAGCTGTTTTTT.

J is TRBJ1-5 and V is TRBV6-1; D might be TRBD1 (6 bases). Germline CDR1 reads MNHNS; CDR2 reads SASEGT. The CDR3 is 15 residues long. V was pared by 5 bases and J by 2 bases, with 13 bases between. Written as DNA, the CDR3 is TGTGCCAGCAGTCCTCCGGGGGGGCGCAATCAGCCCCAGCATTTT. Translation: CASSPPGGRNQPQHF.

The rearrangement links TRBV5-4 to TRBJ2-5, with D uncertain. Germline V gene data show CDR1 as SGHNT and CDR2 as YYREEE (reference sequence). Trimming took off 1 base at V and 4 bases at J, with 11 bases between the two ends. The CDR3 contains 14 residues. Here the CDR3 reads CASSLKGTRETQYF. Here the CDR3 DNA reads TGTGCCAGCAGCTTGAAGGGTACTCGAGAGACCCAGTACTTC. Supplemented by reference TRBV5-4 and TRBJ2-5, the full variable domain reads ETGVTQSPTHLIKTRGQQVTLRCSSQSGHNTVSWYQQALGQGPQFIFQYYREEENGRGNFPPRFSGLQFPNYSSELNVNALELDDSALYLCASSLKGTRETQYFGPGTRLLVL.

This rearrangement joins TRBV6-5 to TRBJ2-3, with TRBD2 matching over 12 bases. Germline CDR1 reads MNHEY; CDR2 reads SVGAGI. With 5 bases clipped from V and 2 bases from J, the junction kept 2 bases outside the gene matches. This CDR3 comprises 15 residues. In nucleotides, the CDR3 is TGTGCCAGCAGTCGACTAGCGGGGGACACAGATACGCAGTATTTT. It codes for CASSRLAGDTDTQYF.

The chain recombines TRBV2 with TRBJ1-5; D may be TRBD1 (5 bases). From germline, CDR1 is SNHLY and CDR2 FYNNEI. Trimming stripped 6 bases from V and 6 bases from J, with 12 bases between. This CDR3 comprises 13 residues. CDR3 coding DNA: TGTGCCAGCAGCCCCGGGGGGAGTCAGCCCCAGCATTTT. Amino acids: CASSPGGSQPQHF. Full variable domain (remainder filled in from reference TRBV2 and TRBJ1-5): EPEVTQTPSHQVTQMGQEVILRCVPISNHLYFYWYRQILGQKVEFLVSFYNNEISEKSEIFDDQFSVERPDGSNFTLKIRSTKLEDSAMYFCASSPGGSQPQHFGDGTRLSIL.